Following are 11 T cell receptor beta chains from one sample sequenced in a study of blood T cell repertoires in COVID-19. TCRdb's copy holds only in-frame clones and misses some; the assay was immunoSEQ multiplex PCR. This sample has 55,000 to 65,000 clones, with about 81% found just once. Sample: peripheral blood. The receptors were gathered from a man between 60 and 75 years old with COVID-19, enrolled during active disease.

The chain employs TRBV11-3 and TRBJ2-3; 7 bases agree with TRBD2. Per germline, CDR1 SGHNT and CDR2 YENEEA. Trimming took 1 base from V and 3 from J; bases not matched to a gene: 10. CDR3 length equals 17 residues. The DNA of the CDR3 is TGTGCCAGCAGCTTAGGAGGTGGCGGGAGAGCAACAGATACGCAGTATTTT. The encoded protein is CASSLGGGGRATDTQYF. The full variable domain, with the rest looked up from reference TRBV11-3 and TRBJ2-3, is EAGVVQSPRYKIIEKKQPVAFWCNPISGHNTLYWYLQNLGQGPELLIRYENEEAVDDSQLPKDRFSAERLKGVDSTLKIQPAELGDSAVYLCASSLGGGGRATDTQYFGPGTRLTVL.

With regard to this clone: Germline and junction disagree at one end, which may indicate a read error. This chain connects TRBV2 to TRBJ2-7; TRBD1 agrees at 9 bases. The CDR3 spans 15 residues. The germline V gene has CDR1 SNHLY and CDR2 FYNNEI. The CDR3 is CAGSRLRDRVTEQYF. The CDR3, as DNA: TGTGCCGGCAGCAGGTTGAGGGACAGGGTTACCGAGCAGTACTTC.

This clone has just a few counts. The CDR3 sequence: CASSFGQVQETQYF. In DNA form, the CDR3 reads TGTGCCAGCAGCTTCGGACAGGTTCAAGAGACCCAGTACTTC. This chain uses TRBV11-3 with TRBJ2-5, with TRBD1 identical over 7 bases. V lost 3 bases and J lost 2; bases outside the gene matches: 3. CDR3 length: 14 amino acids. The germline V gene encodes CDR1 SGHNT and CDR2 YENEEA.

The chain couples TRBV5-4 to TRBJ2-3, with TRBD2 matching 11 bases. Trimming cost V 3 bases and J 1 base; bases outside gene matches: 4. The germline gives CDR1 SGHNT, CDR2 YYREEE (reference sequence). The CDR3 loop spans 16 amino acids. CDR3 region: CASSSQLAGGTDTQYF. In nucleotides, the CDR3 is TGTGCCAGCAGCTCCCAACTAGCGGGGGGCACAGATACGCAGTATTTT.

The chain joins TRBV5-4 to TRBJ2-7, with 8 bases aligning to TRBD2. With V trimmed by 1 base and J by 2 bases, 5 bases remained unmatched. The V gene's germline CDR1 is SGHNT and CDR2 YYREEE (reference sequence). This CDR3 comprises 15 residues. This CDR3 is CASSLSSGSPYEQYF. CDR3 in DNA: TGTGCCAGCAGCTTGAGCAGCGGGAGCCCCTACGAGCAGTACTTC.

The chain links TRBV9 to TRBJ2-2; tentative D call: TRBD1 (5 bases). Deletions cut 4 bases from V and 4 bases from J, with 11 bases between. This CDR3 contains 14 residues. Germline loops: CDR1 SGDLS, CDR2 YYNGEE. CDR3 sequence reads: CASSPQGVTGELFF. In nucleotides, the CDR3 is TGTGCCAGCAGCCCCCAAGGGGTCACCGGGGAGCTGTTTTTT.

This chain joins TRBV7-3 and TRBJ2-3, with unresolved D. Deletions cut 0 bases from V and 1 base from J, with 5 bases between. The CDR3 length is 14 residues. Germline lookup yields CDR1 SGHTA and CDR2 FQGTGA. The CDR3 here is CASSLTAGTDTQYF. The CDR3 DNA is TGTGCCAGCAGCTTAACCGCGGGCACAGATACGCAGTATTTT.

This chain joins TRBV23-1 and TRBJ1-1; maybe TRBD1 (6 bases). TRBV23-1 is an ORF, and what it does is uncertain. There are 17 residues in the CDR3. Trimming took 2 bases from V and 3 from J, leaving 19 bases between them. As DNA, the CDR3 is TGCGCCAGCAGTCAAGCCACCCACAGGGAAGAGGACACTGAAGCTTTCTTT. Its translation: CASSQATHREEDTEAFF.

V is TRBV14 and J is TRBJ1-6; perhaps TRBD1 as D (5 bases). The CDR3 is 16 residues long. V lost 2 bases to trimming and J lost 10 bases, with 18 bases between them. CDR1 is SGHDN and CDR2 is FVKESK in the germline V gene. CDR3 nucleotide sequence: TGTGCCAGCAGCCAAATGGTCGGCGCCGGGGGGTCACCCCTCCACTTT. It specifies CASSQMVGAGGSPLHF.

The V call is TRBV7-3, the J call TRBJ2-5; tentative D call: TRBD2 (5 bases). Germline values: CDR1 SGHTA, CDR2 FQGTGA. The CDR3 spans 14 residues. V lost 5 bases to trimming and J lost 4 bases, with 14 bases between them. The CDR3 bases are TGTGCCAGCAGCCCCGGGGTAACGGGAGAGACCCAGTACTTC. Translated, it gives CASSPGVTGETQYF.

The chain is built from TRBV7-2 and TRBJ2-1, with TRBD2 matching 7 bases. V shed 5 bases and J 10 bases; nucleotides not matched to a gene: 17. Germline V lookup: CDR1 SGHTA, CDR2 FQGNSA. The CDR3 runs to 16 residues. For the CDR3, the DNA is TGTGCCAGCAGCCCACCCTTTGGGGAGGGTTCTCGGGAGCAGTTCTTC. Its translation is CASSPPFGEGSREQFF.